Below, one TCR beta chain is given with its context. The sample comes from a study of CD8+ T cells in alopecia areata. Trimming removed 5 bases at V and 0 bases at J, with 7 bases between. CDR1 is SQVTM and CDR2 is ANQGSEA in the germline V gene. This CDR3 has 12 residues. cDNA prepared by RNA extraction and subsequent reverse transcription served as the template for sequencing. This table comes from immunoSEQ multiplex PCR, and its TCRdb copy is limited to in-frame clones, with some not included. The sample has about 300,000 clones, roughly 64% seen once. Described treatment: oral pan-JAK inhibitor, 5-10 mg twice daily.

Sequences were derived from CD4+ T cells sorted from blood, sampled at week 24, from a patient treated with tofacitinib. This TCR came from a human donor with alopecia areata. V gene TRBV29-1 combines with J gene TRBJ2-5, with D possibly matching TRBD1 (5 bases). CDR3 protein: CSVRQYQETQYF. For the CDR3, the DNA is TGCAGCGTTAGACAGTACCAAGAGACCCAGTACTTC.